These T cell receptor beta chains were read from a single sample in a study of identical twins. Via MiXCR, TCRdb re-called the 5' RACE reads, giving one row per CDR3 protein. The data contain roughly 240,000 distinct CDR3 sequences, 6.5% to 9% of them singletons. The same data also went into a second study, on yellow fever vaccine responses in identical twins.

Sequenced: CD8+ T cells sorted from blood. The receptors stem from a woman aged 18-29 years in good health. Both conserved end residues are part of each CDR3.

V: TRBV20-1
J: TRBJ2-1
CDR3: CSAHGQEEIYEQFF

V: TRBV3-1
J: TRBJ2-1
CDR3: CASRRGTGLYNEQFF

V: TRBV27
J: TRBJ2-7
CDR3: CASRLSGTGGEYEQYF

V: TRBV24-1
J: TRBJ2-2
CDR3: CATSDLQRTGELFF

V: TRBV7-2
J: TRBJ2-1
CDR3: CASSPDLGSGNNEQFF

V: TRBV4-1
J: TRBJ2-5
CDR3: CASSQEPDSSHQETQYF

V: TRBV7-9
J: TRBJ2-7
CDR3: CASSLGLGLLYEQYF

V: TRBV5-5
J: TRBJ1-1
CDR3: CASSLVSDRNTEAFF

V: TRBV20-1
J: TRBJ2-1
CDR3: CSARDPSYNEQFF

V: TRBV5-1
J: TRBJ2-1
CDR3: CASGRETAYNEQFF

V: TRBV27
J: TRBJ2-7
CDR3: CASSSGRASYEQYF

V: TRBV5-6
J: TRBJ1-2
CDR3: CASSRPGTGSSNYGYTF

V: TRBV18
J: TRBJ1-1
CDR3: CASSPTAMNTEAFF

V: TRBV7-8
J: TRBJ2-5
CDR3: CASSFPAGNQETQYF

V: TRBV3-1
J: TRBJ2-5
CDR3: CASSQDWTEETQYF

V: TRBV9
J: TRBJ2-1
CDR3: CASSLGESYNEQFF

V: TRBV15
J: TRBJ1-1
CDR3: CATSRVSLGEAFF

V: TRBV28
J: TRBJ2-1
CDR3: CASRHDRLPLNEQFF

V: TRBV27
J: TRBJ1-2
CDR3: CASSPRTGANYGYTF

V: TRBV9
J: TRBJ2-3
CDR3: CASSATTRRGDTQYF

V: TRBV29-1
J: TRBJ2-1
CDR3: CSGGTGSFYNEQFF

V: TRBV11-1
J: TRBJ2-1
CDR3: CASRLPGLAGGNSNEQFF

V: TRBV2
J: TRBJ2-1
CDR3: CGSRAGYNEQFF

V: TRBV10-3
J: TRBJ1-2
CDR3: CAIRSGGRGYGYTF

V: TRBV7-8
J: TRBJ2-7
CDR3: CASSYPTGGTYEQYF

V: TRBV12-3/TRBV12-4
J: TRBJ2-1
CDR3: CASSPAAGSYNEQFF

V: TRBV28
J: TRBJ1-1
CDR3: CASSSTIRTNTEAFF

V: TRBV12-3/TRBV12-4
J: TRBJ1-1
CDR3: CASSSTTAYTEAFF

V: TRBV29-1
J: TRBJ2-7
CDR3: CSVRHSYEQYF

V: TRBV7-9
J: TRBJ2-7
CDR3: CASSFGFEQYF

V: TRBV11-1
J: TRBJ2-5
CDR3: CASSSGWVVSRFEETQYF

V: TRBV4-1
J: TRBJ1-2
CDR3: CASSQGIWESGGYTF

V: TRBV7-9
J: TRBJ2-7
CDR3: CASRGNRGPYEQYF

V: TRBV20-1
J: TRBJ2-7
CDR3: CSARVKRESYEQYF

V: TRBV24-1
J: TRBJ2-5
CDR3: CATSPTSGLNQETQYF

V: TRBV4-2
J: TRBJ2-1
CDR3: CASSLRGVHEQFF

V: TRBV27
J: TRBJ2-1
CDR3: CASSPTGESHNEQFF

V: TRBV28
J: TRBJ2-1
CDR3: CASSDSPTIYNEQFF

V: TRBV29-1
J: TRBJ2-1
CDR3: CSVEAPVAGAGDEQFF

V: TRBV11-2
J: TRBJ2-1
CDR3: CASSHLADEQFF

V: TRBV4-1
J: TRBJ2-7
CDR3: CASSQDWESHEQYF

V: TRBV6-1
J: TRBJ2-1
CDR3: CASSQRSGGTSSYNEQFF